A single sample gave rise to the 21 T cell receptor beta chains below, sequenced in a study of T cells in women clearing cervical HPV infection. Clones were read by immunoSEQ multiplex PCR, and TCRdb kept only the in-frame ones, dropping some. The table lists 20,000 to 25,000 clones. Sequencing input: blood buffy coat. These receptors came from a woman between 18 and 69 years old with a cervical HPV16 infection that either progressed to CIN3+ or cleared (not recorded which).

Note on this clone: The missing CDR3 end, 3 residues past where the read stops, is filled in from the germline J gene. This chain connects TRBV7-9 to TRBJ2-7, with 7 bases lining up with TRBD2. Germline V gene data show CDR1 as SEHNR and CDR2 as FQNEAQ (reference sequence). V trimming: 0 bases; J trimming: 1 base; junction bases outside the gene matches: 3. The CDR3 spans 15 residues. CDR3 sequence reads: CASSLAERGSYEQYF. Partial CDR3 DNA: TGTGCCAGCAGCTTAGCGGAGCGGGGATCCTACGAG.

Concerning this clone itself: From the germline J gene comes the end of the CDR3, since the read stops 3 residues before it. This chain joins TRBV29-1 and TRBJ1-4; perhaps TRBD1 as D (5 bases). The V gene lost 4 bases and the J gene lost 4 bases, with 10 bases spanning the gap. CDR1 and CDR2 from the germline V gene are SQVTM and ANQGSEA. This CDR3 has 13 amino acids. Here the CDR3 reads CSVAGRDNEKLFF. The DNA read from the CDR3 is TGCAGCGTTGCGGGCAGGGATAATGAAAAA.

About this clone: The read comes to an end 3 residues before the CDR3 does, leaving the germline J gene to fill in the end. The chain joins TRBV10-3 to TRBJ1-2, with no clear D. Germline V gene lookup returns CDR1 ENHRY and CDR2 SYGVKD. The CDR3 consists of 14 residues. Trimming shortened V by 4 bases and J by 4 bases, and 13 bases separated the two germline ends. The CDR3 bases that were read are TGTGCCATCAGTGTCTCAGACACTCTCTATGGC. Translated: CAISVSDTLYG. The full CDR3 reads CAISVSDTLYGYTF.

Regarding this clone: The read terminates 3 residues before the CDR3 end, so the remaining end is supplied by the germline J gene. The chain has TRBV7-3 and TRBJ1-1, with TRBD1 identical over 11 bases. Germline lookup yields CDR1 SGHTA and CDR2 FQGTGA. This CDR3 region has 16 residues. The J segment lost 6 bases and the V segment lost 5 bases, leaving 11 bases of the junction unmatched. The CDR3 here is CASSQGQGAGGAEAFF. CDR3 DNA (partial): TGTGCCAGCAGCCAAGGACAGGGGGCTGGAGGGGCTGAA.

Concerning this clone itself: The read ends 3 residues shy of where the CDR3 ends; the end is completed using the germline J gene. The chain is built from TRBV20-1 and TRBJ1-4; no clear D gene. The V gene lost 0 bases and the J gene lost 3 bases, with 11 bases spanning the gap. CDR1 is DFQATT, CDR2 SNEGSKA, per germline (reference sequence). CDR3 length: 15 amino acids. CDR3 protein: CSARERLGANEKLFF. Partial CDR3 DNA: TGCAGTGCTAGAGAGCGCCTCGGGGCTAATGAAAAA.

CDR3 protein: CASSLNLAGTYNEQFF. The CDR3 DNA, read in part, is TGTGCCAGCAGCTTAAACCTAGCGGGAACATACAATGAG. The rearrangement uses TRBV7-3 and TRBJ2-1; TRBD2 agrees at 9 bases. The DNA ends 3 residues before the CDR3 does, and the rest of the CDR3 is filled in from the germline J gene. The trim removed 1 base at V and 4 bases at J, leaving 5 bases unmatched. The CDR3 sequence is 16 residues long. The germline CDR1 and CDR2 sequences are SGHTA and FQGTGA. Complete variable domain (other parts from reference TRBV7-3 and TRBJ2-1): GAGVSQTPSNKVTEKGKYVELRCDPISGHTALYWYRQSLGQGPEFLIYFQGTGAADDSGLPNDRFFAVRPEGSVSTLKIQRTERGDSAVYLCASSLNLAGTYNEQFFGPGTRLTVL.

As regards this clone: With the read ending 3 residues before the CDR3 end, the germline J gene is used to fill in that end. The J gene is TRBJ2-5, the V gene TRBV20-1, with D hard to call. V lost 2 bases and J 5 bases, leaving 18 bases between the germline ends. Germline V gives CDR1 DFQATT, CDR2 SNEGSKA (reference sequence). The CDR3 consists of 15 residues. CDR3 bases read: TGCAGTGCTAGAAAAACCTCGAGTCGTGGCGAGACC. Translation gives CSARKTSSRGET. The whole CDR3 region reads CSARKTSSRGETQYF.

About this clone: Read sequence stops 3 residues before the CDR3 end, and the germline J gene provides the missing end. The rearrangement joins TRBV30 to TRBJ2-7; 9 positions match TRBD2. CDR3 length: 14 residues. CDR1 and CDR2 (germline): GTSNPN, SVGIG (reference sequence). With V trimmed by 2 bases and J by 3 bases, 5 bases remained unmatched. The CDR3 reads CAWSTLAGSYEQYF. CDR3 bases read: TGTGCCTGGAGTACTCTAGCGGGGAGCTACGAG. The whole variable domain, filled in from reference TRBV30 and TRBJ2-7, reads SQTIHQWPATLVQPVGSPLSLECTVEGTSNPNLYWYRQAAGRGLQLLFYSVGIGQISSEVPQNLSASRPQDRQFILSSKKLLLSDSGFYLCAWSTLAGSYEQYFGPGTRLTVT.

For this clone: The CDR3 end is not reached by the read, which stops 3 residues before it; the germline J gene fills it in. The V call is TRBV2, the J call TRBJ2-7; TRBD1 agrees at 11 bases. Germline V gene lookup returns CDR1 SNHLY and CDR2 FYNNEI. After removal of 5 bases from V and 6 bases from J, the junction contained 9 bases not matched to a gene. The CDR3 is made up of 15 amino acids. The covered CDR3 bases are TGTGCCAGCAGTTTGGTAGGACAGGGGGCGGGCGAG. This translates into CASSLVGQGAGE. The entire CDR3 reads CASSLVGQGAGEQYF.

In the case of this clone: The read gets to within 3 residues of the CDR3 end, and the germline J gene fills in the rest. The chain employs TRBV5-1 and TRBJ2-7, with D possibly being TRBD2 (6 bases). The germline gives CDR1 SGHRS, CDR2 YFSETQ. The V end lost 4 bases, the J end lost 0 bases, and 8 bases lay between the germline ends. The CDR3 is made up of 13 amino acids. The CDR3 protein is CASSVDYSYEQYF. CDR3 DNA, as far as it was read: TGCGCCAGCAGCGTGGACTACTCCTACGAG.

To note about this clone: The read ends 3 residues early relative to the CDR3; the germline J gene fills the gap. The gene calls are TRBV2 and TRBJ2-2, with D possibly matching TRBD1 (6 bases). Trimming took 10 bases from V and 1 from J, leaving 16 bases between them. CDR1 is SNHLY and CDR2 is FYNNEI in the germline V gene. The CDR3 runs to 15 residues. CDR3 bases read: TGTGCCACCGAAAATCAGGGACAGAACACCGGGGAG. Its protein product is CATENQGQNTGE. The complete CDR3 reads CATENQGQNTGELFF. Together with reference TRBV2 and TRBJ2-2, the CDR3 gives the full variable domain: EPEVTQTPSHQVTQMGQEVILRCVPISNHLYFYWYRQILGQKVEFLVSFYNNEISEKSEIFDDQFSVERPDGSNFTLKIRSTKLEDSAMYFCATENQGQNTGELFFGEGSRLTVL.

To note about this clone: The CDR3 extends 3 residues past the end of the read, so its final part is completed from the germline J gene. The rearrangement uses TRBV10-3 and TRBJ1-1; 8 nucleotides align to TRBD1. The length of the CDR3 is 13 residues. V lost 10 bases and J lost 5; bases outside the gene matches: 9. The germline CDR1 and CDR2 sequences are ENHRY and SYGVKD. CDR3 DNA, as far as it was read: TGTGCCACCCGGACAGGGAGGAATACTGAA. It codes for CATRTGRNTE. In full, the CDR3 is CATRTGRNTEAFF.

In the case of this clone: The read terminates 3 residues ahead of where the CDR3 ends, so the germline J gene completes it. The V and J genes are TRBV2 and TRBJ1-2; maybe TRBD1 (5 bases). Deletions cut 6 bases from V and 5 bases from J, with 10 bases between. The CDR3 sequence is 12 residues long. Germline CDR1 SNHLY, CDR2 FYNNEI. The sequenced part of the CDR3 DNA is TGTGCCAGCAGGGACACCTCTTATGGC. It specifies CASRDTSYG. From start to end, the CDR3 is CASRDTSYGYTF.

Of note for this clone: With the read ending 3 residues before the CDR3 end, the germline J gene is used to fill in that end. The chain couples TRBV18 to TRBJ1-4; 7 bases map to TRBD1. Germline assignment: CDR1 KGHSH and CDR2 LQKENI. V lost 4 bases and J lost 4; bases outside the gene matches: 6. The length of the CDR3 is 15 residues. Here the CDR3 reads CASSRAQGLNEKLFF. CDR3 bases read: TGTGCCAGCTCACGAGCACAGGGGCTTAATGAAAAA.

As concerns this clone: The read is 3 residues too short to cover the CDR3 end, so that end is filled in from the germline J gene. The rearrangement links TRBV7-6 to TRBJ1-1; D not certain. Germline loops: CDR1 SGHVS, CDR2 FNYEAQ. V was trimmed by 2 bases and J by 0 bases, leaving 4 bases between them. The length of the CDR3 is 13 residues. Incomplete CDR3 DNA: TGTGCCAGCAGCTTAACGGTGAACACTGAA. This translates into CASSLTVNTE. Given in full, the CDR3 is CASSLTVNTEAFF. The full variable domain, its missing parts supplied by reference TRBV7-6 and TRBJ1-1, is GAGVSQSPRYKVTKRGQDVALRCDPISGHVSLYWYRQALGQGPEFLTYFNYEAQQDKSGLPNDRFSAERPEGSISTLTIQRTEQRDSAMYRCASSLTVNTEAFFGQGTRLTVV.

Of note for this clone: The read terminates 3 residues ahead of where the CDR3 ends, so the germline J gene completes it. This sequence joins TRBV5-1 and TRBJ2-2; 8 bases are a match to TRBD1. Germline V gene lookup returns CDR1 SGHRS and CDR2 YFSETQ. Losses at the gene ends were 2 bases for V and 2 bases for J; bases not matched to a gene: 5. The CDR3 covers 16 residues. The CDR3 bases that were read are TGCGCCAGCAGCTTAGCAGGGGGCGGCAACACCGGGGAG. Its translation is CASSLAGGGNTGE. The CDR3 reads in full as CASSLAGGGNTGELFF.

With regard to this clone: The CDR3 extends 3 residues past the end of the read, so its final part is completed from the germline J gene. The genes are TRBV10-1 and TRBJ2-1; TRBD1 agrees at 7 bases. The J segment lost 2 bases and the V segment lost 2 bases, leaving 15 bases of the junction unmatched. The CDR3 loop spans 19 amino acids. Germline CDR1 and CDR2: WNHNN and SYGVQD (reference sequence). CDR3 region: CASSEPWDSLSFPYNEQFF. The sequenced CDR3 bases are TGCGCCAGCAGTGAGCCCTGGGACAGCCTGTCCTTCCCCTACAATGAG.

A word on this clone: The read stops 3 residues short of the end of the CDR3; the missing end is completed from the germline J gene. The chain uses TRBV7-2 and TRBJ2-7; possibly TRBD1 for D (5 bases). This CDR3 has 13 residues. CDR1 and CDR2 from the germline V gene are SGHTA and FQGNSA. The V and J ends lost 2 bases and 3 bases respectively, with 8 bases between them. CDR3 DNA (partial): TGTGCCAGCAGCTTACTCACAGGCTACGAG. Translating it yields CASSLLTGYE. Given in full, the CDR3 is CASSLLTGYEQYF. Together with reference TRBV7-2 and TRBJ2-7, the CDR3 gives the full variable domain: GAGVSQSPSNKVTEKGKDVELRCDPISGHTALYWYRQSLGQGLEFLIYFQGNSAPDKSGLPSDRFSAERTGGSVSTLTIQRTQQEDSAVYLCASSLLTGYEQYFGPGTRLTVT.

Comment on this clone: The read terminates 3 residues ahead of where the CDR3 ends, so the germline J gene completes it. The chain joins TRBV2 to TRBJ2-1; 11 positions agree with TRBD2. With 6 bases clipped from V and 9 bases from J, the junction kept 10 bases outside the gene matches. Germline V gene data show CDR1 as SNHLY and CDR2 as FYNNEI. CDR3 length: 15 amino acids. CDR3 DNA, as far as it was read: TGTGCCAGCAGCCCCAGAACTAGCGGGAGTTTTGAG. The encoded protein is CASSPRTSGSFE. From start to end, the CDR3 is CASSPRTSGSFEQFF.

In regard to this clone: Read data end 3 residues before the CDR3 end; the end is taken from the germline J gene. The genes are TRBV19 and TRBJ1-2; D is possibly TRBD1 (6 bases). Germline loops: CDR1 LNHDA, CDR2 SQIVND (reference sequence). V was shortened by 5 bases and J by 1 base, with 14 bases between the two germline ends. CDR3 length: 15 amino acids. The CDR3 bases that were read are TGTGCCAGTAGTCCTCAAGGACAGCTTAACTATGGC. Translating gives CASSPQGQLNYG. The complete CDR3 reads CASSPQGQLNYGYTF.

Worth noting for this clone: With the read ending 3 residues before the CDR3 end, the germline J gene is used to fill in that end. This chain uses TRBV19 with TRBJ2-1, with D tentatively TRBD2 (5 bases). From germline, CDR1 is LNHDA and CDR2 SQIVND (reference sequence). Trimming pared 5 bases from V and 9 bases from J, leaving 17 bases between. The CDR3 consists of 14 residues. The sequenced CDR3 bases are TGTGCCAGTAGTTCCGCCCAACTAGTTAGTGAG. As protein: CASSSAQLVSE. The whole CDR3 sequence reads CASSSAQLVSEQFF.